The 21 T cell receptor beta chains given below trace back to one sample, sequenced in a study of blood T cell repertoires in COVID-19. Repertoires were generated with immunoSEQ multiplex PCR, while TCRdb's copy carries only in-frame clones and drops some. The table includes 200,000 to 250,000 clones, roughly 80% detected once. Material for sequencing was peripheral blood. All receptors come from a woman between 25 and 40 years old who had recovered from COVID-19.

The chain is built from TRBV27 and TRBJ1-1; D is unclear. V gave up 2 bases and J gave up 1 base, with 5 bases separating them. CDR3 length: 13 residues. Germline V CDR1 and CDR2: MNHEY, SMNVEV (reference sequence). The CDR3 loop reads CASSLNRNTEAFF. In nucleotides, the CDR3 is TGTGCCAGCAGTTTAAACAGGAACACTGAAGCTTTCTTT.

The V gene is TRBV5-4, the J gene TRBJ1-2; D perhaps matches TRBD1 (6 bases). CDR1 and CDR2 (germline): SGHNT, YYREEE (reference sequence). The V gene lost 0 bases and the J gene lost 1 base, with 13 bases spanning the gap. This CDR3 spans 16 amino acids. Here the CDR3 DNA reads TGTGCCAGCAGCTTGGATGCGGCAGGGGTTAACTATGGCTACACCTTC. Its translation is CASSLDAAGVNYGYTF.

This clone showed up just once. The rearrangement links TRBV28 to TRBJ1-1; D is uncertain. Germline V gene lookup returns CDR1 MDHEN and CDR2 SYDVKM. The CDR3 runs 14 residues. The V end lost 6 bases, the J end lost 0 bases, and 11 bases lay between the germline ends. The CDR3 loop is CASSYRAMNTEAFF. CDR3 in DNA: TGTGCCAGCAGCTATCGAGCCATGAACACTGAAGCTTTCTTT. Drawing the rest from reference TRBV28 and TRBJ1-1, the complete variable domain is DVKVTQSSRYLVKRTGEKVFLECVQDMDHENMFWYRQDPGLGLRLIYFSYDVKMKEKGDIPEGYSVSREKKERFSLILESASTNQTSMYLCASSYRAMNTEAFFGQGTRLTVV.

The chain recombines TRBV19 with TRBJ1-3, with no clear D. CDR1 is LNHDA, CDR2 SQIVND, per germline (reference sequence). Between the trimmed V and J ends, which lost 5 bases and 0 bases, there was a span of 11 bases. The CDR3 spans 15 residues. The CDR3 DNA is TGTGCCAGTAGTCCCACGGGGTTCTCTGGAAACACCATATATTTT. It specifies CASSPTGFSGNTIYF.

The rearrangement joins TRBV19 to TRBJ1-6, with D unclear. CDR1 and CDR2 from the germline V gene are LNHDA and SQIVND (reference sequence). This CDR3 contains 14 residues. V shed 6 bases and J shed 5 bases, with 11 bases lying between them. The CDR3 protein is CASRAGFNNSPLHF. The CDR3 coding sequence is TGTGCCAGTAGAGCGGGATTTAATAATTCACCCCTCCACTTT.

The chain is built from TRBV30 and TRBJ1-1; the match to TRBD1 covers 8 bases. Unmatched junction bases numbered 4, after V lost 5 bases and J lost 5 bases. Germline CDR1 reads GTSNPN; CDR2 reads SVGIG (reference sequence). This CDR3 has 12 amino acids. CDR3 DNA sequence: TGTGCCTGGGTCAGGGGGCGAACTGAAGCTTTCTTT. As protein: CAWVRGRTEAFF.

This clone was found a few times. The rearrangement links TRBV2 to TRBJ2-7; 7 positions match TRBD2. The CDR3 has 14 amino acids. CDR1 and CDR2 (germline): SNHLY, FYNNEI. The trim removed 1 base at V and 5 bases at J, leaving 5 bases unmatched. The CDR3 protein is CASSEGSGTNEQYF. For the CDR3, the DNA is TGTGCCAGCAGTGAAGGGTCGGGGACTAACGAGCAGTACTTC.

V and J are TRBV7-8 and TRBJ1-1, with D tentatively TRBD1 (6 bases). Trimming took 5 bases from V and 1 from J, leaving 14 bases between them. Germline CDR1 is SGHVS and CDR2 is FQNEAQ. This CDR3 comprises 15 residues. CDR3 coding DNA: TGTGCCAGCAGCCCCATCAGGGGCAAGAACACTGAAGCTTTCTTT. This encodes CASSPIRGKNTEAFF.

The DNA of the CDR3 is TGTGCCAGCAGCAAACCCGATTCTGGGAGGGCGAGCACAGATACGCAGTATTTT. Its translation: CASSKPDSGRASTDTQYF. J is TRBJ2-3 and V is TRBV7-9, with TRBD2 identical over 7 bases. This CDR3 is built from 18 residues. The junction had 14 bases not matched to a gene; V was cut back by 5 bases and J by 0 bases. Germline values: CDR1 SEHNR, CDR2 FQNEAQ (reference sequence).

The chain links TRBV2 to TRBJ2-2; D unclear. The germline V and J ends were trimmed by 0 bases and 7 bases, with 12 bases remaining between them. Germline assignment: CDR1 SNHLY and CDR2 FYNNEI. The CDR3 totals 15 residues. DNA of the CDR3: TGTGCCAGCAGTGAAGCTCGGAGCCCCAGCGGGGAGCTGTTTTTT. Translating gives CASSEARSPSGELFF.

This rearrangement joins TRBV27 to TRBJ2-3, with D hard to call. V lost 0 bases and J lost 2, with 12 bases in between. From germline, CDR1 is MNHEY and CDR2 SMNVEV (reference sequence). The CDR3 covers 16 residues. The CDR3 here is CASSLSLSLPTDTQYF. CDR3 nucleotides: TGTGCCAGCAGTTTATCGCTTAGTCTACCCACAGATACGCAGTATTTT.

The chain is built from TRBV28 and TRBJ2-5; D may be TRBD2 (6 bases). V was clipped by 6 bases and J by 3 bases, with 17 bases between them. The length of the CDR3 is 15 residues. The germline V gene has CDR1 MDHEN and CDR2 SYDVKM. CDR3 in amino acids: CASSPQAGWKETQYF. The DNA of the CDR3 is TGTGCCAGCAGCCCTCAAGCGGGTTGGAAAGAGACCCAGTACTTC.

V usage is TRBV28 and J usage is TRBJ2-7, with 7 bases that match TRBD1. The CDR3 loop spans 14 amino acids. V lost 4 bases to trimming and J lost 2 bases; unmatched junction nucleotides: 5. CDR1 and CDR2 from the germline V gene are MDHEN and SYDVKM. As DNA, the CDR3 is TGTGCCAGCAGTTCCGGGACAGAACCCTACGAGCAGTACTTC. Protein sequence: CASSSGTEPYEQYF.

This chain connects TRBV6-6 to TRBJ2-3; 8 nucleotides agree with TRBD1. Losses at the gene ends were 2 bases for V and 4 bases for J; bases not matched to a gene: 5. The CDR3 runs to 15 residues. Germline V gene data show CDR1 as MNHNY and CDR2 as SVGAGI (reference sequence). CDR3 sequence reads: CASSYRTGSADTQYF. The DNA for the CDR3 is TGTGCCAGCAGTTACCGGACAGGGAGCGCAGATACGCAGTATTTT.

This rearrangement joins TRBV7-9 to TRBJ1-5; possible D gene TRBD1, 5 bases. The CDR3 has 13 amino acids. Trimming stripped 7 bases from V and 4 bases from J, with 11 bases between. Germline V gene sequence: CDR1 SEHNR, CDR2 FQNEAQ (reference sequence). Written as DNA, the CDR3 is TGTGCCAGCACAGGGAGCTTTAATCAGCCCCAGCATTTT. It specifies CASTGSFNQPQHF.

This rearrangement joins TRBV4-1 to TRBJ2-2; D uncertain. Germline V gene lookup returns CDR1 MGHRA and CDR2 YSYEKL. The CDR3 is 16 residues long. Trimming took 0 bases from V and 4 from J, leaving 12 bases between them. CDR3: CASSQEGGRLTGELFF. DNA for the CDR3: TGCGCCAGCAGCCAAGAAGGTGGCAGACTCACCGGGGAGCTGTTTTTT.

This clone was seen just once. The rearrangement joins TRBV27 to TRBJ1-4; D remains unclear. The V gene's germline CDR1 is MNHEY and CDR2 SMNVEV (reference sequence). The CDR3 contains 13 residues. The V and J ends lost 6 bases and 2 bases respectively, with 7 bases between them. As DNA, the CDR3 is TGTGCCAGCAGGACACACACTAATGAAAAACTGTTTTTT. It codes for CASRTHTNEKLFF.

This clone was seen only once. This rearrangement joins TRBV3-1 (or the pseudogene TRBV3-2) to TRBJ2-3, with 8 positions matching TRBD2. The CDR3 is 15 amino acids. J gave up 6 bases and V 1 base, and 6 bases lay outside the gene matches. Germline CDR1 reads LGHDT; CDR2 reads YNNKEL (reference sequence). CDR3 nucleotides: TGTGCCAGCAGCCAAGCAGCGGGAGCAGCGGATACGCAGTATTTT. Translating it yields CASSQAAGAADTQYF.

The chain's CDR3 is CASRGTGGSYEQYF. CDR3 nucleotides: TGTGCCAGTCGCGGGACAGGGGGCTCCTACGAGCAGTACTTC. The chain couples TRBV19 to TRBJ2-7; 11 positions agree with TRBD1. The J segment lost 0 bases and the V segment lost 8 bases, leaving 3 bases of the junction unmatched. This CDR3 contains 14 residues. CDR1 is LNHDA and CDR2 is SQIVND in the germline V gene (reference sequence).

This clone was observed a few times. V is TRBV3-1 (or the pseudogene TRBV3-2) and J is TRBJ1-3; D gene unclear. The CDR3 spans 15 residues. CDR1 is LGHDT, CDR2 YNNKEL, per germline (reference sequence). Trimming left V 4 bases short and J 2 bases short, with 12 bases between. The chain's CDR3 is CASSLTAGAGNTIYF. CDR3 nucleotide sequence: TGTGCCAGCAGCCTTACTGCGGGAGCTGGAAACACCATATATTTT.

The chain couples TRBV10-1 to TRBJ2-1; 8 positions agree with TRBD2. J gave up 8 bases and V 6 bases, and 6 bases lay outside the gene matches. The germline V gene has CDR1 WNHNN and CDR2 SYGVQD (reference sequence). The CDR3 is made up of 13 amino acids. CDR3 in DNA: TGCGCCAGCAGCGGGACTAGTTCGGATGAGCAGTTCTTC. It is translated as CASSGTSSDEQFF.